A selection of T cell receptor beta chains follows, all from one sample in a study of T cells in Graves' hyperthyroidism and ophthalmopathy. TCRdb reprocessed the multiplex PCR reads via MiXCR and lists one record per CDR3 protein. Here the sample spans about 590,000 distinct CDR3 sequences, about 15% being singletons. Material: blood. These receptors came from a woman in her twenties or thirties with Graves' hyperthyroidism. Both conserved end residues are trimmed from each CDR3.

J,V,CDR3
TRBJ1-3,TRBV28,TSSPDGYSGNTIY
TRBJ1-6,TRBV20-1,SARDSSRTSSYNSPLH
TRBJ2-2,TRBV6-1,ASSAGTSTYLKLF
TRBJ2-1,TRBV7-3,ASSLLGLAEEQF
TRBJ1-4,TRBV28,ASSFSRATGEKLF
TRBJ1-1,TRBV29-1,SGSDRYKAF
TRBJ2-1,TRBV29-1,SVLSGYNEQF
TRBJ1-2,TRBV28,ASSRDYGYT
TRBJ1-1,TRBV10-3,AISARSGQGNTEAF
TRBJ2-1,TRBV10-3,AVEQGGNEQF
TRBJ2-7,TRBV12-3/TRBV12-4,ASRSPGAPYEQY
TRBJ2-2,TRBV20-1,SASWGQNTGELF
TRBJ1-4,TRBV12-3/TRBV12-4,ASSPRQGTVNEKLF
TRBJ2-1,TRBV7-9,ASSSRTGPGMWEQF
TRBJ2-7,TRBV19,ASKVGRLDSYEQY
TRBJ2-7,TRBV30,AWNGRDSTLNEQY
TRBJ2-7,TRBV27,ASSFLGTNEQY
TRBJ2-3,TRBV7-9,ASSTPQGLSTDTQY
TRBJ2-7,TRBV6-5,ASSYSRQGGFEQY
TRBJ1-2,TRBV7-9,ASSLAQNYGYT
TRBJ1-3,TRBV5-1,ASSLRDRSSGNTIY
TRBJ2-1,TRBV30,AWSRTNEQF
TRBJ1-1,TRBV5-1,ASSLTRDREAF
TRBJ2-3,TRBV7-6,ASRRRSGSSTDTQY
TRBJ2-3,TRBV3-1,ASSLRHLDTQY
TRBJ2-1,TRBV4-1,ASSQISQF
TRBJ2-7,TRBV12-3/TRBV12-4,ASSFAPGQGWEQY
TRBJ2-2,TRBV18,ASSPSGARELF